This TCR beta chain is from a study of blood T cell repertoires in COVID-19. Whole-study context: The study drew acute and convalescent COVID-19 samples from the United States, Italy and Spain. T cells, B-cell-depleted T cells, or PBMCs supplied cDNA or gDNA.

Unmatched junction bases numbered 3, after V lost 7 bases and J lost 7 bases. From germline, CDR1 is SNHLY and CDR2 FYNNEI. This CDR3 comprises 14 residues. As processed by the authors: How many nucleated cells were present was estimated from reference gene primer amplification. TCRdb keeps only in-frame clones here, not all; method: immunoSEQ multiplex PCR. That table furnishes V, J and clone size, whereas the DNA furnished D and trimming. The sample holds approximately 200,000 clones, roughly 92% seen once. This sequence joins TRBV2 and TRBJ2-1, with 14 bases matching TRBD2. The source material was peripheral blood. The source is a man younger than 45 with COVID-19, enrolled during active disease. The CDR3 region has the DNA TGTGCCAGCAAGGGACTAGCGGGGGTTAATGAGCAGTTCTTC. It encodes CASKGLAGVNEQFF. The variable domain in full, completed from reference TRBV2 and TRBJ2-1, reads EPEVTQTPSHQVTQMGQEVILRCVPISNHLYFYWYRQILGQKVEFLVSFYNNEISEKSEIFDDQFSVERPDGSNFTLKIRSTKLEDSAMYFCASKGLAGVNEQFFGPGTRLTVL.